This T cell receptor beta chain comes out of a study of blood T cell repertoires in COVID-19. The wider study: Researchers got acute and convalescent COVID-19 samples from the United States, Italy and Spain. Sources were T cells, B-cell-depleted T cells, or PBMCs; the material itself was cDNA or gDNA.

The CDR3 sequence is 14 residues long. Germline CDR1 SGHTA, CDR2 FQGNSA. Trimming left V 3 bases short and J 0 bases short, with 9 bases between. The data were produced by immunoSEQ multiplex PCR, yet TCRdb's version contains in-frame clones alone and is incomplete. Among approximately 260,000 clones, 70% to 90% were seen once, and the ten largest hold 3% to 4%. The rearrangement joins TRBV7-2 to TRBJ2-7; D gene ambiguous. Sequences were obtained from PBMCs or T cells enriched from blood (not recorded which). The TCR sequence derives from a woman between 40 and 50 years old with acute COVID-19. The CDR3 DNA sequence: TGTGCCAGCAGCTTTGACCCTAGCTCCTACGAGCAGTACTTC. It specifies CASSFDPSSYEQYF.